Many counts were recorded for the clone carrying this T cell receptor beta chain. What it binds is unknown. RNA transcripts provided the source from which TCR beta CDR3 regions were amplified. RT-PCR in the first round (using the HTBI primer set) targeted the TCR CDR3. TCRdb re-analysed the multiplex PCR reads in MiXCR, keeping a single row per CDR3 protein. The data show fewer than 350,000 distinct CDR3 sequences, 15% to 20% seen once. The entry originates in a study of T cells in Graves' hyperthyroidism and ophthalmopathy. About the research overall: Specimen type is peripheral blood, collected at initial diagnosis prior to any treatment. Study findings and constraints: Ophthalmopathy was model-predicted a median about 6 months pre-onset.

Patients aged 18 to 65 with hyperthyroidism were newly diagnosed, with duration under 2 months. Germline CDR1 is DFQATT and CDR2 is SNEGSKA (reference sequence). CDR3 size: 10 residues. V dropped 4 bases and J dropped 9 bases, with 9 bases sitting between them. The TCR sequence derives from a woman in her forties or fifties with Graves' hyperthyroidism. The chain combines TRBV20-1 with TRBJ1-1; a weak D match, TRBD1 (5 bases). Sequenced material: blood. In nucleotides, the CDR3 is TGCAGTGCTATTCGGGACCAAGCTTTCTTT. This translates into CSAIRDQAFF.